Reported below is one TCR beta chain. The antigen is undetermined. With 3 bases removed from V and 1 base from J, the gap between germline ends came to 9 bases. Germline assignment: CDR1 KGHSH and CDR2 LQKENI. The CDR3 sequence is 14 residues long. These data come from a study of cytomegalovirus exposure and HLA in healthy donors. The PCR used 60 Vbeta and 13 Jbeta primers. Authors' processing steps: Counted up in a later analysis, unique TCR beta chains came to some 82 million, with around 10 million shared. Sequenced by immunoSEQ multiplex PCR; TCRdb stores in-frame clones only, minus some. The D gene and trimming were derived from the DNA, and the V and J assignments and clone size from that table. The table lists roughly 200,000 clones, roughly 85% of them singletons. Findings and caveats of the study: Follow-up analysis later connected one missense variant in DCLRE1C with trimming of TCR beta V- and J-genes. Later analysis identified several of the most significant clusters that appeared linked to common viral pathogens.

The V and J genes are TRBV18 and TRBJ1-1; D may be TRBD1 (5 bases). The TCR comes from a woman in her 50s in good health and CMV-seronegative. The sequenced material came from PBMCs. The CDR3 region is CASSPSGGNTEAFF. CDR3 DNA sequence: TGTGCCAGCTCACCCTCGGGGGGGAACACTGAAGCTTTCTTT. Together with reference TRBV18 and TRBJ1-1, the CDR3 gives the full variable domain: NAGVMQNPRHLVRRRGQEARLRCSPMKGHSHVYWYRQLPEEGLKFMVYLQKENIIDESGMPKERFSAEFPKEGPSILRIQQVVRGDSAAYFCASSPSGGNTEAFFGQGTRLTVV.